The next 26 T cell receptor beta chains were all read from a single sample in a study of blood T cell repertoires in COVID-19. Measured with immunoSEQ multiplex PCR; TCRdb has only the in-frame clones, and not every one. Here the sample spans hundreds of thousands of clones, roughly nine tenths being singletons. The sequencing sample was made of peripheral blood. These receptor sequences come from a woman in her forties or fifties with COVID-19, enrolled during active disease.

This clone is a singleton in its sample. V gene TRBV24-1 combines with J gene TRBJ2-1, with TRBD1 as a possible D gene (5 bases). This CDR3 region has 16 residues. Looked up from germline, CDR1 is KGHDR and CDR2 is SFDVKD. V lost 2 bases, J lost 2 bases, and 12 bases lay in between. CDR3 sequence (DNA): TGTGCCACCAGTGATTCCCGCAGGGTCCCCTACAATGAGCAGTTCTTC. Translation gives CATSDSRRVPYNEQFF.

The V gene is TRBV12-3 or TRBV12-4, the J gene TRBJ2-1, with 8 bases lining up with TRBD2. The CDR3 covers 13 residues. V was clipped by 7 bases and J by 6 bases; unmatched bases: 5. The CDR3 here is CASTPGGPNEQFF. The CDR3 coding sequence is TGTGCCAGCACCCCGGGGGGGCCCAATGAGCAGTTCTTC.

V and J are TRBV7-3 and TRBJ2-2; D possibly corresponds to TRBD2 (6 bases). The V end was cut by 5 bases, the J end by 1 base, with 17 bases between. This CDR3 is built from 17 residues. Looked up from germline, CDR1 is SGHTA and CDR2 is FQGTGA. As DNA, the CDR3 is TGTGCCAGCAGCCCCCATGGGGCGGGGCAGAACACCGGGGAGCTGTTTTTT. It translates to CASSPHGAGQNTGELFF.

This clone showed up just a few times. The chain couples TRBV4-1 to TRBJ1-2; weak D call: TRBD1 (5 bases). The CDR3 extends over 15 amino acids. Germline lookup yields CDR1 MGHRA and CDR2 YSYEKL. V gave up 1 base and J gave up 4 bases, with 13 bases separating them. CDR3 loop: CASSQGDSLIYGYTF. For the CDR3, the DNA is TGCGCCAGCAGCCAAGGTGACAGTCTGATCTATGGCTACACCTTC.

The V call is TRBV5-1, the J call TRBJ2-7; 13 bases align to TRBD2. With V trimmed by 3 bases and J by 2 bases, 5 bases remained unmatched. This CDR3 is built from 16 residues. Germline values: CDR1 SGHRS, CDR2 YFSETQ. Written as DNA, the CDR3 is TGCGCCAGCAGCTGGACTAGCGGGGGCCTGACCTACGAGCAGTACTTC. Its protein product is CASSWTSGGLTYEQYF.

This sequence joins TRBV4-2 and TRBJ2-3; tentatively, D is TRBD2 (6 bases). V was cut by 0 bases and J by 2 bases, with 12 bases left in between. In germline, CDR1 is LGHNA, CDR2 YNFKEQ. The CDR3 covers 16 residues. The CDR3 DNA reads TGTGCCAGCAGCCAAGATAGGGCGGGGAACACAGATACGCAGTATTTT. The encoded protein is CASSQDRAGNTDTQYF.

The gene calls are TRBV30 and TRBJ2-3; TRBD2 matches at 12 bases. The J segment lost 2 bases and the V segment lost 5 bases, leaving 5 bases of the junction unmatched. Germline CDR1 reads GTSNPN; CDR2 reads SVGIG (reference sequence). The CDR3 extends over 15 amino acids. The chain's CDR3 is CAWRRLAGATDTQYF. The CDR3 nucleotides read TGTGCCTGGCGCCGACTAGCGGGGGCCACAGATACGCAGTATTTT.

The chain has TRBV24-1 and TRBJ2-5; TRBD2 matches at 7 bases. Germline CDR1 reads KGHDR; CDR2 reads SFDVKD. Unmatched junction bases numbered 9, after V lost 9 bases and J lost 0 bases. The CDR3 consists of 15 residues. The CDR3: CATRGEGEYQETQYF. CDR3 nucleotide sequence: TGTGCCACCCGGGGGGAGGGAGAGTACCAAGAGACCCAGTACTTC.

For the CDR3, the DNA is TGTGCCAGCAGCCAATGGCAGGCCGGCACTGAAGCTTTCTTT. Translating it yields CASSQWQAGTEAFF. The V call is TRBV16, the J call TRBJ1-1; D gene ambiguous. V was pared by 1 base and J by 4 bases, with 10 bases between. In germline, CDR1 is KGHSY, CDR2 FQNENV. This CDR3 comprises 14 residues.

For the CDR3, the DNA is TGCGCCAGCAGCTTGAGGGGCGGGGGCCCATCCTACAATGAGCAGTTCTTC. As protein: CASSLRGGGPSYNEQFF. The chain carries TRBV5-1 and TRBJ2-1, with D tentatively TRBD2 (7 bases). The germline gives CDR1 SGHRS, CDR2 YFSETQ. Between the trimmed V and J ends, which lost 1 base and 1 base, there was a span of 15 bases. This CDR3 contains 17 residues.

The genes are TRBV27 and TRBJ1-2; TRBD1 matches at 8 bases. The V gene end was trimmed by 5 bases and the J gene end by 3 bases; junction bases not matched to a gene: 11. The length of the CDR3 is 16 residues. CDR1 and CDR2 from the germline V gene are MNHEY and SMNVEV (reference sequence). The CDR3 DNA reads as TGTGCCAGCAGTCCTCCCCAACCGACAGGGGACTATGGCTACACCTTC. Translated, it gives CASSPPQPTGDYGYTF.

The V call is TRBV12-3 or TRBV12-4, the J call TRBJ1-2, with a possible D match to TRBD1 (5 bases). Trimming cost V 9 bases and J 4 bases, with 15 bases left between them. This CDR3 is 13 amino acids long. The CDR3 protein is CASQKTEVYGYTF. CDR3 in DNA: TGTGCCAGTCAAAAGACAGAAGTCTATGGCTACACCTTC.

The chain couples TRBV28 to TRBJ1-5; D may be TRBD1 (5 bases). Germline V gene sequence: CDR1 MDHEN, CDR2 SYDVKM. The V and J ends lost 5 bases and 0 bases respectively, with 17 bases between them. The CDR3 has 17 amino acids. The CDR3 here is CASSPVGTDYSNQPQHF. CDR3 sequence (DNA): TGTGCCAGCAGTCCAGTGGGGACTGATTATAGCAATCAGCCCCAGCATTTT.

The chain is built from TRBV12-5 and TRBJ1-5, with D unresolved. Germline CDR1 is LGHNT and CDR2 is FRNRAP. The CDR3 has 13 amino acids. Trimming took off 6 bases at V and 7 bases at J, with 13 bases between the two ends. The CDR3 spells CASGGDLRQPQHF. In DNA, the CDR3 is TGTGCTAGTGGGGGAGATCTGCGCCAGCCCCAGCATTTT.

This clone was seen just once. The V call is TRBV24-1, the J call TRBJ2-1; weak D call: TRBD1 (5 bases). Germline V gene lookup returns CDR1 KGHDR and CDR2 SFDVKD. V dropped 5 bases and J dropped 5 bases, with 12 bases sitting between them. The CDR3 length is 14 residues. The CDR3 DNA follows: TGTGCCACCAGTGCGTCAGGGCTGGACAATGAGCAGTTCTTC. Encoded protein: CATSASGLDNEQFF.

This sequence joins TRBV15 and TRBJ1-4; TRBD1 matches at 9 bases. CDR1 is LNHNV, CDR2 YYDKDF, per germline (reference sequence). This CDR3 comprises 16 residues. With 5 bases clipped from V and 5 bases from J, the junction kept 9 bases outside the gene matches. As DNA, the CDR3 is TGTGCCACCAGCCACTGGGGACAGGGTCAAAATGAAAAACTGTTTTTT. This gives the protein CATSHWGQGQNEKLFF.

The V call is TRBV7-6, the J call TRBJ1-6; no firm D call. V lost 1 base and J 7 bases, leaving 11 bases between the germline ends. This CDR3 region has 15 residues. Looked up from germline, CDR1 is SGHVS and CDR2 is FNYEAQ. CDR3 in amino acids: CASSLEGRQNSPLHF. CDR3 nucleotide sequence: TGTGCCAGCAGCTTAGAAGGGAGGCAGAATTCACCCCTCCACTTT. Using reference TRBV7-6 and TRBJ1-6 for the parts outside the CDR3, the full variable domain is GAGVSQSPRYKVTKRGQDVALRCDPISGHVSLYWYRQALGQGPEFLTYFNYEAQQDKSGLPNDRFSAERPEGSISTLTIQRTEQRDSAMYRCASSLEGRQNSPLHFGNGTRLTVT.

The V call is TRBV6-5, the J call TRBJ1-5; no reliable D call. Trimming left V 6 bases short and J 6 bases short, with 18 bases between. The CDR3 length is 15 residues. Germline loops: CDR1 MNHEY, CDR2 SVGAGI. The CDR3 protein is CASSIGLGPPQPQHF. The CDR3, as DNA: TGTGCCAGCAGCATCGGACTTGGGCCGCCTCAGCCCCAGCATTTT.

This chain links TRBV7-9 with TRBJ1-4; D gene uncertain. Germline V gene lookup returns CDR1 SEHNR and CDR2 FQNEAQ (reference sequence). Trimming shortened V by 5 bases and J by 10 bases, and 14 bases separated the two germline ends. The CDR3 sequence is 13 residues long. The CDR3 DNA reads as TGTGCCAGCAGCCTACACGGCGGATCAAAACTGTTTTTT. It encodes CASSLHGGSKLFF.

The chain couples TRBV9 to TRBJ1-2, with TRBD1 matching over 9 bases. Germline CDR1 reads SGDLS; CDR2 reads YYNGEE. The CDR3 is made up of 14 amino acids. The trim removed 3 bases at V and 7 bases at J, leaving 7 bases unmatched. CDR3 region: CASSAQQGASGYTF. The CDR3 coding sequence is TGTGCCAGCAGCGCTCAACAGGGGGCATCTGGCTACACCTTC.

The chain employs TRBV11-2 and TRBJ1-2; tentative D call: TRBD1 (5 bases). The V gene's germline CDR1 is SGHAT and CDR2 FQNNGV. The CDR3 sequence is 14 residues long. V lost 1 base and J 7 bases, leaving 13 bases between the germline ends. The CDR3 here is CASSLAQGNGGYTF. The CDR3 nucleotides read TGTGCCAGCAGCTTAGCGCAGGGAAACGGTGGCTACACCTTC.

Only one count was recorded for this clone. This chain joins TRBV3-1 (or the pseudogene TRBV3-2) and TRBJ2-4, with 7 nucleotides matching TRBD2. V trimming: 3 bases; J trimming: 11 bases; junction bases outside the gene matches: 10. Germline CDR1 reads LGHDT; CDR2 reads YNNKEL (reference sequence). The CDR3 length is 14 residues. The CDR3 sequence: CASSQDGGTDLQYF. DNA of the CDR3: TGTGCCAGCAGCCAGGACGGGGGGACCGACCTTCAGTACTTC.

The chain uses TRBV5-8 and TRBJ1-5; D not certain. Trimming cost V 5 bases and J 7 bases, with 16 bases left between them. The CDR3 runs 14 residues. Germline assignment: CDR1 SGHTS and CDR2 YDEGEE. The CDR3 DNA reads as TGTGCCAGCAGTAGGGAGGGAGGATTGCAGCCCCAGCATTTT. This translates into CASSREGGLQPQHF.

This clone was recorded once. V usage is TRBV6-5 and J usage is TRBJ2-7, with TRBD2 as a possible D gene (5 bases). CDR3 length: 14 amino acids. Germline-derived CDR1 and CDR2 are MNHEY and SVGAGI. Trimming left V 6 bases short and J 3 bases short, with 15 bases between. Written as DNA, the CDR3 is TGTGCCAGCAGCCAGGACTCCAGATTCTACGAGCAGTACTTC. Translating it yields CASSQDSRFYEQYF.

The rearrangement links TRBV7-9 to TRBJ2-1, with D perhaps matching TRBD1 (6 bases). The length of the CDR3 is 13 residues. The V end was cut by 6 bases, the J end by 2 bases, with 8 bases between. Germline assignment: CDR1 SEHNR and CDR2 FQNEAQ (reference sequence). CDR3 sequence (DNA): TGTGCCAGCAGACGGGACACCTACAATGAGCAGTTCTTC. Translating gives CASRRDTYNEQFF.

The genes are TRBV6-5 and TRBJ2-7, with D tentatively TRBD2 (5 bases). The V end was cut by 6 bases, the J end by 2 bases, with 14 bases between. Germline V gene data show CDR1 as MNHEY and CDR2 as SVGAGI. The CDR3 contains 14 residues. The CDR3 is CASSPYSGTYEQYF. DNA for the CDR3: TGTGCCAGCAGCCCCTACAGCGGAACCTACGAGCAGTACTTC.